The clone carrying this T cell receptor beta chain was seen many times. Its specificity is unknown. The data originate from a study of neurological immune-mediated disorders. For sorted libraries, the input was roughly 1 million CD4+ or CD8+ T cells. Overall study results and limits: HTLV-1-associated myelopathy led in TCR clonal expansion, while multiple sclerosis ranked lowest, below healthy controls.

Germline assignment: CDR1 SGHRS and CDR2 YFSETQ. The CDR3 consists of 14 residues. With V trimmed by 4 bases and J by 10 bases, 10 bases remained unmatched. With 10-nucleotide random UMIs, 5'RACE was used to make the cDNA. From 15-18 subjects, over 180 million TCR-beta sequences were obtained in each sequencing run. From the 5' RACE reads, TCRdb called clonotypes with MiXCR, one entry per CDR3 protein. The profile shows more than 30,000 distinct CDR3 sequences, approximately 7% of them singletons. Input material: CD4+ T cells from blood. The receptor comes from a man aged 50 to 60 in good health. The V call is TRBV5-1, the J call TRBJ2-1, with 8 bases identical to TRBD1. CDR3: CASSPQTGVSEQFF. The CDR3 bases are TGCGCCAGCAGCCCCCAGACAGGGGTAAGCGAGCAGTTCTTC.